This T cell receptor (beta chain) derives from a study of blood T cell repertoires in COVID-19. At the level of the study: The study drew acute and convalescent COVID-19 samples from the United States, Italy and Spain. PBMCs, B-cell-depleted T cells, or T cells were the source of the cDNA or gDNA that made up the material.

The CDR3 consists of 13 residues. CDR1 is GTSNPN and CDR2 is SVGIG in the germline V gene (reference sequence). Trimming cost V 4 bases and J 2 bases; bases outside gene matches: 1. As handled by the study authors: Nucleated cell counts were estimated from reference gene primer amplification. TCRdb's table, derived via immunoSEQ multiplex PCR, lists solely in-frame clones and lacks some. The V and J calls and the clone size are those of that table, but D and trimming were determined from the DNA. The sample carries around 70,000 clones, 89% recorded once. The sequence was obtained from a man older than 75 with acute or convalescent COVID-19. This chain uses TRBV30 with TRBJ1-5, with 8 bases fitting TRBD1. The sequencing input was peripheral blood. The CDR3 spells CAWTGGGNQPQHF. The CDR3 DNA reads TGTGCCTGGACAGGGGGCGGCAATCAGCCCCAGCATTTT.